This is a list of T cell receptor beta chains from one sample in a study of shared clonotypes between healthy human individuals. The method was immunoSEQ multiplex PCR; TCRdb's version includes in-frame clones alone and lacks a portion of them. The sample has millions of clones, roughly 94% seen once. Material for sequencing was naive CD4+ T cells sorted from blood. Receptor source: a man between 18 and 35 years old in good health. The CDR3 runs from the conserved cysteine through the conserved F or W. Each record gives: CDR3 protein, CDR3 DNA, V gene, clone size, J gene, D gene. A D gene is named only where the DNA matches it firmly. Size is omitted from some rows. Given values are once, few, many or a class for expanded clones.

CDR3 protein: CATSTGDQTQYF
CDR3 DNA: TGTGCCACCTCTACAGGGGACCAGACCCAGTACTTC
V gene: TRBV10-3
clone size: NA
J gene: TRBJ2-5
D gene: TRBD1

CDR3 protein: CASSVGLAGGPTDTQYF
CDR3 DNA: TGTGCCAGCAGTGTGGGGCTAGCGGGAGGACCCACAGATACGCAGTATTTT
V gene: TRBV2
clone size: NA
J gene: TRBJ2-3
D gene: TRBD2

CDR3 protein: CASSLKNPGGNYGYTF
CDR3 DNA: TGTGCCAGCAGCTTAAAAAATCCGGGCGGGAACTATGGCTACACCTTC
V gene: TRBV7-9
clone size: NA
J gene: TRBJ1-2
D gene: NA

CDR3 protein: CASSPPINQPQHF
CDR3 DNA: TGTGCCAGCAGCCCTCCCATCAATCAGCCCCAGCATTTT
V gene: TRBV28
clone size: NA
J gene: TRBJ1-5
D gene: NA

CDR3 protein: CAISVGQGNYGYTF
CDR3 DNA: TGTGCCATCAGTGTAGGACAGGGGAACTATGGCTACACCTTC
V gene: TRBV10-3
clone size: NA
J gene: TRBJ1-2
D gene: TRBD1

CDR3 protein: CASSLSSGLSYNEQFF
CDR3 DNA: TGCGCCAGCAGCTTGAGTAGCGGGCTCTCCTACAATGAGCAGTTCTTC
V gene: TRBV5-1
clone size: NA
J gene: TRBJ2-1
D gene: TRBD2

CDR3 protein: CASSISREKLFF
CDR3 DNA: TGTGCCAGTAGTATTTCTCGTGAAAAACTGTTTTTT
V gene: TRBV19
clone size: NA
J gene: TRBJ1-4
D gene: NA

CDR3 protein: CASSKVFDRGPPDEQYF
CDR3 DNA: TGTGCCAGCAGCAAAGTTTTCGACAGGGGGCCTCCGGACGAGCAGTACTTC
V gene: TRBV21-1
clone size: NA
J gene: TRBJ2-7
D gene: NA

CDR3 protein: CASSSLSGGAWVEQFF
CDR3 DNA: TGTGCCAGCAGTTCACTTTCCGGCGGGGCCTGGGTTGAGCAGTTCTTC
V gene: TRBV28
clone size: NA
J gene: TRBJ2-1
D gene: NA

CDR3 protein: CASSSRTSGKSTDTQYF
CDR3 DNA: TGTGCCAGCAGCTCCCGGACTAGCGGGAAGAGCACAGATACGCAGTATTTT
V gene: TRBV9
clone size: NA
J gene: TRBJ2-3
D gene: TRBD2

CDR3 protein: CASSLQGTTNEKLFF
CDR3 DNA: TGTGCCAGCAGCCTACAGGGGACAACTAATGAAAAACTGTTTTTT
V gene: TRBV6-4
clone size: NA
J gene: TRBJ1-4
D gene: TRBD1

CDR3 protein: CASSEGSYGYTF
CDR3 DNA: TGTGCCAGCAGTGAAGGCTCCTATGGCTACACCTTC
V gene: TRBV6-1
clone size: NA
J gene: TRBJ1-2
D gene: NA

CDR3 protein: CASSPPATLDTQYF
CDR3 DNA: TGTGCCAGCAGCCCCCCCGCTACCCTAGATACGCAGTATTTT
V gene: TRBV7-9
clone size: NA
J gene: TRBJ2-3
D gene: NA

CDR3 protein: CASGLGLGGTGELFF
CDR3 DNA: TGTGCTAGTGGTTTGGGACTCGGGGGCACCGGGGAGCTGTTTTTT
V gene: TRBV12-5
clone size: NA
J gene: TRBJ2-2
D gene: NA

CDR3 protein: CASSFTSGSTETQYF
CDR3 DNA: TGCGCCAGCAGCTTTACTAGCGGGAGTACAGAGACCCAGTACTTC
V gene: TRBV5-1
clone size: NA
J gene: TRBJ2-5
D gene: TRBD2

CDR3 protein: CASAPGVSSGDEQYF
CDR3 DNA: TGTGCTAGTGCCCCAGGGGTGTCTAGCGGGGACGAGCAGTACTTC
V gene: TRBV12-5
clone size: NA
J gene: TRBJ2-7
D gene: TRBD2

CDR3 protein: CASSPGQAYSHDEQYF
CDR3 DNA: TGTGCCAGCAGTCCGGGACAGGCCTACTCTCACGACGAGCAGTACTTC
V gene: TRBV27
clone size: NA
J gene: TRBJ2-7
D gene: TRBD1

CDR3 protein: CASGLGPLGGAEAFF
CDR3 DNA: TGTGCTAGTGGTTTGGGCCCCTTGGGTGGGGCTGAAGCTTTCTTT
V gene: TRBV12-5
clone size: NA
J gene: TRBJ1-1
D gene: NA

CDR3 protein: CASSGLDRSRTDTQYF
CDR3 DNA: TGTGCCAGCAGTGGGCTCGACAGGAGCCGCACAGATACGCAGTATTTT
V gene: TRBV28
clone size: NA
J gene: TRBJ2-3
D gene: NA

CDR3 protein: CASSPGLTNTGELFF
CDR3 DNA: TGTGCCAGCAGCCCGGGACTAACGAACACCGGGGAGCTGTTTTTT
V gene: TRBV5-4
clone size: NA
J gene: TRBJ2-2
D gene: TRBD2

CDR3 protein: CASSQDRTLRTNEQYF
CDR3 DNA: TGCGCCAGCAGCCAAGATAGAACATTAAGGACCAACGAGCAGTACTTC
V gene: TRBV4-3
clone size: NA
J gene: TRBJ2-7
D gene: NA

CDR3 protein: CASSSQTGIGNTIYF
CDR3 DNA: TGTGCCAGCAGCTCACAAACAGGAATCGGAAACACCATATATTTT
V gene: TRBV7-2
clone size: once
J gene: TRBJ1-3
D gene: NA

CDR3 protein: CASSSEGGSYEQYF
CDR3 DNA: TGCGCCAGCAGCTCCGAGGGGGGGTCCTACGAGCAGTACTTC
V gene: TRBV4-3
clone size: NA
J gene: TRBJ2-7
D gene: NA

CDR3 protein: CASSLGTAGNTIYF
CDR3 DNA: TGCGCCAGCAGCTTGGGAACAGCTGGAAACACCATATATTTT
V gene: TRBV5-1
clone size: NA
J gene: TRBJ1-3
D gene: NA

CDR3 protein: CASSLGISGAGETQYF
CDR3 DNA: TGTGCCAGCAGCTTAGGAATTAGCGGGGCGGGGGAGACCCAGTACTTC
V gene: TRBV11-2
clone size: NA
J gene: TRBJ2-5
D gene: TRBD2

CDR3 protein: CASNPIHQPQHF
CDR3 DNA: TGTGCCAGCAACCCTATTCATCAGCCCCAGCATTTT
V gene: TRBV5-4
clone size: NA
J gene: TRBJ1-5
D gene: NA

CDR3 protein: CASSLVGGNTEAFF
CDR3 DNA: TGTGCCAGCAGCTTAGTCGGGGGTAACACTGAAGCTTTCTTT
V gene: TRBV7-9
clone size: NA
J gene: TRBJ1-1
D gene: NA

CDR3 protein: CASSPRPPRITEAFF
CDR3 DNA: TGTGCCAGCAGTCCGAGGCCCCCTAGGATCACTGAAGCTTTCTTT
V gene: TRBV27
clone size: NA
J gene: TRBJ1-1
D gene: NA

CDR3 protein: CASSRTGGDQPQHF
CDR3 DNA: TGTGCCAGCAGCCGGACAGGGGGGGATCAGCCCCAGCATTTT
V gene: TRBV7-4
clone size: NA
J gene: TRBJ1-5
D gene: TRBD1

CDR3 protein: CASSPIGLAGAEQYF
CDR3 DNA: TGTGCCAGCAGCCCGATAGGACTAGCGGGAGCCGAGCAGTACTTC
V gene: TRBV5-5
clone size: NA
J gene: TRBJ2-7
D gene: TRBD2

CDR3 protein: CASSSAGTYEQYF
CDR3 DNA: TGTGCCAGCAGCTCAGCGGGGACCTACGAGCAGTACTTC
V gene: TRBV6-5
clone size: NA
J gene: TRBJ2-7
D gene: TRBD2

CDR3 protein: CASSPPMRGIEDTQYF
CDR3 DNA: TGTGCCAGCTCACCACCGATGAGGGGAATTGAGGATACGCAGTATTTT
V gene: TRBV18
clone size: NA
J gene: TRBJ2-3
D gene: NA

CDR3 protein: CASSAQGRGDNEQFF
CDR3 DNA: TGTGCCAGCAGCGCCCAAGGACGGGGGGACAATGAGCAGTTCTTC
V gene: TRBV2
clone size: NA
J gene: TRBJ2-1
D gene: TRBD2

CDR3 protein: CASSESYRSTEAFF
CDR3 DNA: TGCGCCAGCAGTGAGTCATATCGCTCCACTGAAGCTTTCTTT
V gene: TRBV10-1
clone size: NA
J gene: TRBJ1-1
D gene: NA

CDR3 protein: CASSGGGYTEAFF
CDR3 DNA: TGTGCCAGCAGTGGGGGGGGTTACACTGAAGCTTTCTTT
V gene: TRBV2
clone size: once
J gene: TRBJ1-1
D gene: NA

CDR3 protein: CASSRGTSVEETQYF
CDR3 DNA: TGTGCCAGCAGTAGAGGGACTAGCGTTGAAGAGACCCAGTACTTC
V gene: TRBV2
clone size: once
J gene: TRBJ2-5
D gene: TRBD2

CDR3 protein: CASSSGVGAKAFF
CDR3 DNA: TGTGCCAGCAGCTCCGGGGTTGGGGCGAAAGCTTTCTTT
V gene: TRBV6-5
clone size: NA
J gene: TRBJ1-1
D gene: NA

CDR3 protein: CASSFRDNYGYTF
CDR3 DNA: TGCGCCAGCAGCTTTCGGGATAACTATGGCTACACCTTC
V gene: TRBV5-1
clone size: NA
J gene: TRBJ1-2
D gene: NA